This T cell receptor (beta chain) was retrieved from a study of cytomegalovirus exposure and HLA in healthy donors. Primers included in the PCR were 60 Vbeta and 13 Jbeta primers. This table comes from immunoSEQ multiplex PCR, and its TCRdb copy is limited to in-frame clones, with some not included. The table records 200,000 to 300,000 clones, about 80% of them present only once. Of note for this clone: Antigen specificity is unknown.

Study-level findings and limits: Later, an analysis showed that TCR beta chains associated with HLA were more clonally expanded than others that were equally common. It was likely that a cluster of highly shared sequence variants was a sequencing artifact.

Sequencing was carried out using PBMCs. The clonotype originates from an older woman in good health and CMV-seropositive.

This CDR3 reads CASQRLAGMSETQYF. CDR3 DNA: TGCGCCAGCCAAAGATTAGCGGGAATGTCAGAGACCCAGTACTTC. This chain joins TRBV5-1 and TRBJ2-5; TRBD2 matches 8 bases. The CDR3 spans 15 residues. Trimming removed 7 bases from V and 4 bases from J; junction bases left unmatched: 12. Looked up from germline, CDR1 is SGHRS and CDR2 is YFSETQ.